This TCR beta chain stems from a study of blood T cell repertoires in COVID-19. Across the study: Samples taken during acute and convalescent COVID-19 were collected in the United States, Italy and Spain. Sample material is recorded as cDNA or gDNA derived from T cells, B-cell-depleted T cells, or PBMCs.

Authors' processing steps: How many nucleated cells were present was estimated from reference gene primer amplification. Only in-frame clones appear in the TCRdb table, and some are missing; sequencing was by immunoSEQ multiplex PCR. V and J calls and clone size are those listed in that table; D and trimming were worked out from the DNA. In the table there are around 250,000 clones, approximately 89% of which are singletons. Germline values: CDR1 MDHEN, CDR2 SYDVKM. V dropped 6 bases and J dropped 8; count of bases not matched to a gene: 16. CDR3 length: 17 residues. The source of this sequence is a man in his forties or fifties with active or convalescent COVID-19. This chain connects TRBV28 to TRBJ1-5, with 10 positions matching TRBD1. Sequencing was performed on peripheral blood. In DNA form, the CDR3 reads TGTGCCAGCAGACCGACGAGCGGACAGGGGGTCGCGAAGCCCCAGCATTTT. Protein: CASRPTSGQGVAKPQHF.